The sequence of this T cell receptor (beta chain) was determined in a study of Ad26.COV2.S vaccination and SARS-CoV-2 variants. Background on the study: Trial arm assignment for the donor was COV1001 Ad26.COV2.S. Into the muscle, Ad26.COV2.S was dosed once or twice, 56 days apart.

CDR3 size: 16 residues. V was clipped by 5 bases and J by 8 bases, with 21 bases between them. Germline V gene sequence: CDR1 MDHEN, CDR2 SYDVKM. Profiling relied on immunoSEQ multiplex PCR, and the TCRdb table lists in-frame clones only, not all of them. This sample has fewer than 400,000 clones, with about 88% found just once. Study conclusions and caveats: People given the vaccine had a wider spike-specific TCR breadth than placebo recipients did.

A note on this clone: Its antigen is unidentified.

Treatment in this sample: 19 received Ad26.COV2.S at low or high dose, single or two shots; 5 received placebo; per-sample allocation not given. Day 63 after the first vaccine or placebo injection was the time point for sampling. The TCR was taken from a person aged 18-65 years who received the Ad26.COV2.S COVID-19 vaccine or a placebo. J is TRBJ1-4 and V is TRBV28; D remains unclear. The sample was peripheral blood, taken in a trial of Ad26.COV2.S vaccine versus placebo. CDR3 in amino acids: CASSPILGGSREKLFF. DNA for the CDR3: TGTGCCAGCAGTCCGATCTTAGGTGGGAGTCGGGAAAAACTGTTTTTT.